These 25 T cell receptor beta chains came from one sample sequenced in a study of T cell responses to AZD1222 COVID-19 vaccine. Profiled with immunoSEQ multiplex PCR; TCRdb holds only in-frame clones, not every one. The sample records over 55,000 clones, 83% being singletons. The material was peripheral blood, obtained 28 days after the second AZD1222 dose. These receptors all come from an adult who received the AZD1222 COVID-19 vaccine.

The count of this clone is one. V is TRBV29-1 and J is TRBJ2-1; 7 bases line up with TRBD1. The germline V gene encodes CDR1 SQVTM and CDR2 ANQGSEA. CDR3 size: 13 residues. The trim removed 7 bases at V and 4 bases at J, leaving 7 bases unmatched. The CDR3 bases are TGCAGCGCGAACAGGGGTGATTACAATGAGCAGTTCTTC. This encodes CSANRGDYNEQFF.

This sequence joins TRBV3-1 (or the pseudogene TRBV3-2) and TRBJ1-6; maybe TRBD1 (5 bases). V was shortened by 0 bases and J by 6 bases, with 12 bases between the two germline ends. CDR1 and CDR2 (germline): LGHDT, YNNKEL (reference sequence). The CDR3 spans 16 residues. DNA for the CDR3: TGTGCCAGCAGCCAAGAACGGCAGGGCGCTAATTCACCCCTCCACTTT. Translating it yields CASSQERQGANSPLHF.

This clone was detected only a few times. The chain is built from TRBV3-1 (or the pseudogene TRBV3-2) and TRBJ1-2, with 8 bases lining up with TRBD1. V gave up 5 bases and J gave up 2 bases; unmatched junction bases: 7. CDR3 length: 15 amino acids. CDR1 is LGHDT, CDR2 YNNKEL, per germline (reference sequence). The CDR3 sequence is CASSADRGLNYGYTF. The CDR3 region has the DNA TGTGCCAGCAGCGCAGACAGGGGTTTGAACTATGGCTACACCTTC.

The CDR3 coding sequence is TGTGCCAGCAGCCAAGATTTTGGGGGAAGCGAGCAGTACTTC. As protein: CASSQDFGGSEQYF. The chain joins TRBV14 to TRBJ2-7; D may match TRBD1 or TRBD2 (5 bases each). Germline V gene data show CDR1 as SGHDN and CDR2 as FVKESK. This CDR3 is 14 amino acids long. Trimming shortened V by 0 bases and J by 6 bases, and 12 bases separated the two germline ends.

The CDR3 coding sequence is TGCGCCAGCAGCACCTCTCTAGCGGGCCAAGAGACCCAGTACTTC. Translating gives CASSTSLAGQETQYF. The V gene is TRBV5-1, the J gene TRBJ2-5; 8 bases line up with TRBD2. J gave up 1 base and V 4 bases, and 6 bases lay outside the gene matches. Germline V lookup: CDR1 SGHRS, CDR2 YFSETQ. CDR3 length equals 15 residues.

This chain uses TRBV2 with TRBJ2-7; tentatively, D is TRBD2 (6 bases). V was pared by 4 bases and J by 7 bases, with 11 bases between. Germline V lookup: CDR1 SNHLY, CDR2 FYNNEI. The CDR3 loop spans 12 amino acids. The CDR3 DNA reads TGTGCCAGCAGTGCCGCAGGGAGGGAGCAGTACTTC. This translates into CASSAAGREQYF.

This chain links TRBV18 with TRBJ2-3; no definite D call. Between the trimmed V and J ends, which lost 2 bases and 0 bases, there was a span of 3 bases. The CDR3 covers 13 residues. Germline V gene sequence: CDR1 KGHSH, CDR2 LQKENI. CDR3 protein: CASSPSSTDTQYF. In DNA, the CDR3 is TGTGCCAGCTCACCATCCAGCACAGATACGCAGTATTTT. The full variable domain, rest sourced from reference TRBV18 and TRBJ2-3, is NAGVMQNPRHLVRRRGQEARLRCSPMKGHSHVYWYRQLPEEGLKFMVYLQKENIIDESGMPKERFSAEFPKEGPSILRIQQVVRGDSAAYFCASSPSSTDTQYFGPGTRLTVL.

In DNA, the CDR3 is TGTGCCAGTAGTACGTCGAACACTGAAGCTTTCTTT. Translation: CASSTSNTEAFF. The J gene is TRBJ1-1, the V gene TRBV19; D gene uncertain. The CDR3 extends over 12 amino acids. Deletions cut 4 bases from V and 1 base from J, with 4 bases between. Germline V gives CDR1 LNHDA, CDR2 SQIVND (reference sequence).

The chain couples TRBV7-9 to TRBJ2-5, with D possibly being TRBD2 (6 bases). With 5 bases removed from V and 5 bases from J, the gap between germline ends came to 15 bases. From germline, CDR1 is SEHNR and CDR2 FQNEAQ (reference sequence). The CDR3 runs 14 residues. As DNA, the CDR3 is TGTGCCAGCAGCCCCGGGACTGATGGGGAGACCCAGTACTTC. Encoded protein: CASSPGTDGETQYF.

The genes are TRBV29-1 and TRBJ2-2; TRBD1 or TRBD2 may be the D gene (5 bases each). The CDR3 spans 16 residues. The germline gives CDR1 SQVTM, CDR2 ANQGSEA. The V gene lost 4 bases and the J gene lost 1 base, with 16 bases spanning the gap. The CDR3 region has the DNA TGCAGCGTTGGGTCTGGGTGGGGGATGAACACCGGGGAGCTGTTTTTT. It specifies CSVGSGWGMNTGELFF.

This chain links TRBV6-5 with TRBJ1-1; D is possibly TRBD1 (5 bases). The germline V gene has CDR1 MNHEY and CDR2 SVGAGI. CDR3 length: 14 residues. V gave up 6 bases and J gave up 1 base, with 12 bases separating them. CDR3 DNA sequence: TGTGCCAGCAGGCCGGGACCCGAGAACACTGAAGCTTTCTTT. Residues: CASRPGPENTEAFF.

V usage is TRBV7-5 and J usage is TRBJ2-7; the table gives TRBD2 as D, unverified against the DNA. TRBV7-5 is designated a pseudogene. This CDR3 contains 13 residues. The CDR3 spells CARSFGGAYEQYF. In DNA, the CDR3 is TGTGCCAGAAGCTTCGGGGGGGCCTACGAGCAGTACTTC.

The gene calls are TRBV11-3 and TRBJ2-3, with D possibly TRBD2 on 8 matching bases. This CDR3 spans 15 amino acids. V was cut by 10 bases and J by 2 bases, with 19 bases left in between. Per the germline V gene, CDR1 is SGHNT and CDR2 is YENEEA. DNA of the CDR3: TGTGCCATCCGTCCGGGAGGGGGCCTCACAGATACGCAGTATTTT. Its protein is CAIRPGGGLTDTQYF.

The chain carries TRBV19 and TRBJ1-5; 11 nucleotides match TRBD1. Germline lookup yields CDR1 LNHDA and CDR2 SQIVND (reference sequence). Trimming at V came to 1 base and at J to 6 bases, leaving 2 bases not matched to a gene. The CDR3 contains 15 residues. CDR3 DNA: TGTGCCAGTAGTATAGGGACAGGGGGCACTCAGCCCCAGCATTTT. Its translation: CASSIGTGGTQPQHF.

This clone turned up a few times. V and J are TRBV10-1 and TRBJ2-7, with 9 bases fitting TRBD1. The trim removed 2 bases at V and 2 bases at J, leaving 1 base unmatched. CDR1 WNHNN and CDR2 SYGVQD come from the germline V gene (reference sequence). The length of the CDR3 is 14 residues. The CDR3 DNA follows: TGCGCCAGCAGTGAGGGACAGGGGCCCTACGAGCAGTACTTC. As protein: CASSEGQGPYEQYF.

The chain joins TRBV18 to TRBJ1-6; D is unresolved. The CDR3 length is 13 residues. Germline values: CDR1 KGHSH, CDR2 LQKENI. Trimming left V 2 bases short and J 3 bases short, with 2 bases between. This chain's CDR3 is CASSPGYNSPLHF. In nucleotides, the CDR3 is TGTGCCAGCTCACCAGGCTATAATTCACCCCTCCACTTT.

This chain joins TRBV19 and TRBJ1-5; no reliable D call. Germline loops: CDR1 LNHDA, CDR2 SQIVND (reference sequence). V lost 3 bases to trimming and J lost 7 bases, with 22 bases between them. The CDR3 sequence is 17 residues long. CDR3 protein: CASSMIPPGVVGQPQHF. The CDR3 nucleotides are TGTGCCAGTAGTATGATCCCCCCAGGTGTCGTTGGCCAGCCCCAGCATTTT.

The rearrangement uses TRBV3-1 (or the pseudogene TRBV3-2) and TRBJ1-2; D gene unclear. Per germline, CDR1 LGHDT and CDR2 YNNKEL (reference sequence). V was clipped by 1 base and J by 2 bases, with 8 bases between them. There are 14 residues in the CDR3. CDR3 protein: CASSQGALNYGYTF. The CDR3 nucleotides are TGTGCCAGCAGCCAAGGGGCCCTAAACTATGGCTACACCTTC.

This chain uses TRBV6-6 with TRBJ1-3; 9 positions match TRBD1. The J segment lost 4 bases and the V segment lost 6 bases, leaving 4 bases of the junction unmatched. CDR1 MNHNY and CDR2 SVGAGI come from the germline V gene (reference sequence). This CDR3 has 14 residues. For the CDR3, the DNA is TGTGCCAGCAGCTGGACAGGGGAGGGAAACACCATATATTTT. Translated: CASSWTGEGNTIYF.

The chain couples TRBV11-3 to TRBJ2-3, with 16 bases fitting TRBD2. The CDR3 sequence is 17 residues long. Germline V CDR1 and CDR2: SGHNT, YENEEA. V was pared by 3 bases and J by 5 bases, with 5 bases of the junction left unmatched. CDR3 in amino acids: CASSFGTSGGAEDTQYF. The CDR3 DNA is TGTGCCAGCAGCTTCGGGACTAGCGGGGGGGCAGAAGATACGCAGTATTTT.

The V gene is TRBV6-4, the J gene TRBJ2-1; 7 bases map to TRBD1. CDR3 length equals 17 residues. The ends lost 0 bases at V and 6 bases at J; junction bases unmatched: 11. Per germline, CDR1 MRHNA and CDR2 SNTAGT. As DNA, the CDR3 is TGTGCCAGCAGTGACTCATCCAGGGGGTATGAGAGCAATGAGCAGTTCTTC. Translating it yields CASSDSSRGYESNEQFF.

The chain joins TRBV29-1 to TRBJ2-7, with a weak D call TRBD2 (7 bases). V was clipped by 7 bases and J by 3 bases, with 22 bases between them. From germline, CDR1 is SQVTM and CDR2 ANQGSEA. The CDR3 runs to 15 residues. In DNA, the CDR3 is TGCAGCGCTCTGGGGGGAGGGACACTTTTCTACGAGCAGTACTTC. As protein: CSALGGGTLFYEQYF.

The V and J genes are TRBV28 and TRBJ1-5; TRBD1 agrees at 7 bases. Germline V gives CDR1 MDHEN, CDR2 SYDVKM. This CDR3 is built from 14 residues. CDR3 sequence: CESRGQRGNQPQHF. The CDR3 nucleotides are TGTGAATCGAGGGGGCAAAGGGGCAATCAGCCCCAGCATTTT.

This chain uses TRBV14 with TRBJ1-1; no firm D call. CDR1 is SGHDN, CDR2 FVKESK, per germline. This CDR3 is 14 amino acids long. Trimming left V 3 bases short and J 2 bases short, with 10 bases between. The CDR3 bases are TGTGCCAGCAGCCAGAGCCCGGGTAACACTGAAGCTTTCTTT. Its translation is CASSQSPGNTEAFF.

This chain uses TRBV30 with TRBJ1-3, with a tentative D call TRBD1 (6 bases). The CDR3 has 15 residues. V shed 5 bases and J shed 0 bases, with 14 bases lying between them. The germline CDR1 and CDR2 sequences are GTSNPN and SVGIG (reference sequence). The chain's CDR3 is CAWAGPGASGNTIYF. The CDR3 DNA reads TGTGCCTGGGCCGGGCCAGGGGCCTCTGGAAACACCATATATTTT.